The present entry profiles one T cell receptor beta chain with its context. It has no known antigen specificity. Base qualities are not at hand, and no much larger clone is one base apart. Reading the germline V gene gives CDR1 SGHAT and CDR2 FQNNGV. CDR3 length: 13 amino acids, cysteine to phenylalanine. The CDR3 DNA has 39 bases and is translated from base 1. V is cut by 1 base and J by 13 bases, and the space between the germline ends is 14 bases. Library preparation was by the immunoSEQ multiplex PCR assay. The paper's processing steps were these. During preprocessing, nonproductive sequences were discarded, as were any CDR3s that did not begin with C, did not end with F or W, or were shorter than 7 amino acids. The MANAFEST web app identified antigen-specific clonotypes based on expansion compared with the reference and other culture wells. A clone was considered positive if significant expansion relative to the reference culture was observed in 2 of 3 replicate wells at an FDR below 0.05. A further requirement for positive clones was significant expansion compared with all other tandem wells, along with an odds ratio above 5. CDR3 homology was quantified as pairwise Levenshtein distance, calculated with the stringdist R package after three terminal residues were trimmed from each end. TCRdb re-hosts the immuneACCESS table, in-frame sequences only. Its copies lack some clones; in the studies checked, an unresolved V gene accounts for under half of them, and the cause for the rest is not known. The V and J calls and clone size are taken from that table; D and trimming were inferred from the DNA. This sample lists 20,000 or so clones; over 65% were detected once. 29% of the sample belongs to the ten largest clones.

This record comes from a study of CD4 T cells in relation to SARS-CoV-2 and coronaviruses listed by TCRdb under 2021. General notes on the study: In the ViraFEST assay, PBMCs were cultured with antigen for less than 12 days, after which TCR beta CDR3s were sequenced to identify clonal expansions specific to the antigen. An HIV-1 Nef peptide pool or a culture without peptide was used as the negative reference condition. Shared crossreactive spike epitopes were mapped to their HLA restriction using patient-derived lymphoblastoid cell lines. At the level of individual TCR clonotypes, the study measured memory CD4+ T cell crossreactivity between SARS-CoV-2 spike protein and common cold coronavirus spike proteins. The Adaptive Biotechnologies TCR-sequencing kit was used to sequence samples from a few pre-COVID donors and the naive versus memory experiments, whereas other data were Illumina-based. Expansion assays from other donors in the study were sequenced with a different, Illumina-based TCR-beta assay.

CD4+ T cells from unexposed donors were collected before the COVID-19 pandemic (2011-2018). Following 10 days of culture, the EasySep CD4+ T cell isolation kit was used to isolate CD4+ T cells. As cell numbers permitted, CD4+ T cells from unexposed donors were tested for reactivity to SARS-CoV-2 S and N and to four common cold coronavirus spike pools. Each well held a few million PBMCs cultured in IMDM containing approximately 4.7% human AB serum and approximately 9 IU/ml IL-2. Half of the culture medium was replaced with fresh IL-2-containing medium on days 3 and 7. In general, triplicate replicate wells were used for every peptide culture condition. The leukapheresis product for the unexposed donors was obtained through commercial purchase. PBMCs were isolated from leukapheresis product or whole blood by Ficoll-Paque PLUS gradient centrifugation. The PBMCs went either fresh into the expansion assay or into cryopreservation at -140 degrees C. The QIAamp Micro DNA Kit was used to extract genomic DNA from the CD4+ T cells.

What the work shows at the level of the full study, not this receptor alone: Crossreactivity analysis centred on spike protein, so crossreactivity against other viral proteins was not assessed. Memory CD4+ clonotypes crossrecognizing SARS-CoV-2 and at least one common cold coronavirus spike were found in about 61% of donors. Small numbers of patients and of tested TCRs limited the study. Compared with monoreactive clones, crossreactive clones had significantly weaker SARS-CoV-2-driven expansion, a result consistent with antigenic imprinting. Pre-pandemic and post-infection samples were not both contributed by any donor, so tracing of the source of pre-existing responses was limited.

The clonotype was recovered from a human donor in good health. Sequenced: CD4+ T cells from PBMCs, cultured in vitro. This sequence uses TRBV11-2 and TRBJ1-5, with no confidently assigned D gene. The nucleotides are TGTGCCAGCAGCTTAGGGCAGAGGGAGACACAGCATTTT. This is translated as CASSLGQRETQHF. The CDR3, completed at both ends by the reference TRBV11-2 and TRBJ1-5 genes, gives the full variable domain EAGVAQSPRYKIIEKRQSVAFWCNPISGHATLYWYQQILGQGPKLLIQFQNNGVVDDSQLPKDRFSAERLKGVDSTLKIQPAKLEDSAVYLCASSLGQRETQHFGDGTRLSIL.